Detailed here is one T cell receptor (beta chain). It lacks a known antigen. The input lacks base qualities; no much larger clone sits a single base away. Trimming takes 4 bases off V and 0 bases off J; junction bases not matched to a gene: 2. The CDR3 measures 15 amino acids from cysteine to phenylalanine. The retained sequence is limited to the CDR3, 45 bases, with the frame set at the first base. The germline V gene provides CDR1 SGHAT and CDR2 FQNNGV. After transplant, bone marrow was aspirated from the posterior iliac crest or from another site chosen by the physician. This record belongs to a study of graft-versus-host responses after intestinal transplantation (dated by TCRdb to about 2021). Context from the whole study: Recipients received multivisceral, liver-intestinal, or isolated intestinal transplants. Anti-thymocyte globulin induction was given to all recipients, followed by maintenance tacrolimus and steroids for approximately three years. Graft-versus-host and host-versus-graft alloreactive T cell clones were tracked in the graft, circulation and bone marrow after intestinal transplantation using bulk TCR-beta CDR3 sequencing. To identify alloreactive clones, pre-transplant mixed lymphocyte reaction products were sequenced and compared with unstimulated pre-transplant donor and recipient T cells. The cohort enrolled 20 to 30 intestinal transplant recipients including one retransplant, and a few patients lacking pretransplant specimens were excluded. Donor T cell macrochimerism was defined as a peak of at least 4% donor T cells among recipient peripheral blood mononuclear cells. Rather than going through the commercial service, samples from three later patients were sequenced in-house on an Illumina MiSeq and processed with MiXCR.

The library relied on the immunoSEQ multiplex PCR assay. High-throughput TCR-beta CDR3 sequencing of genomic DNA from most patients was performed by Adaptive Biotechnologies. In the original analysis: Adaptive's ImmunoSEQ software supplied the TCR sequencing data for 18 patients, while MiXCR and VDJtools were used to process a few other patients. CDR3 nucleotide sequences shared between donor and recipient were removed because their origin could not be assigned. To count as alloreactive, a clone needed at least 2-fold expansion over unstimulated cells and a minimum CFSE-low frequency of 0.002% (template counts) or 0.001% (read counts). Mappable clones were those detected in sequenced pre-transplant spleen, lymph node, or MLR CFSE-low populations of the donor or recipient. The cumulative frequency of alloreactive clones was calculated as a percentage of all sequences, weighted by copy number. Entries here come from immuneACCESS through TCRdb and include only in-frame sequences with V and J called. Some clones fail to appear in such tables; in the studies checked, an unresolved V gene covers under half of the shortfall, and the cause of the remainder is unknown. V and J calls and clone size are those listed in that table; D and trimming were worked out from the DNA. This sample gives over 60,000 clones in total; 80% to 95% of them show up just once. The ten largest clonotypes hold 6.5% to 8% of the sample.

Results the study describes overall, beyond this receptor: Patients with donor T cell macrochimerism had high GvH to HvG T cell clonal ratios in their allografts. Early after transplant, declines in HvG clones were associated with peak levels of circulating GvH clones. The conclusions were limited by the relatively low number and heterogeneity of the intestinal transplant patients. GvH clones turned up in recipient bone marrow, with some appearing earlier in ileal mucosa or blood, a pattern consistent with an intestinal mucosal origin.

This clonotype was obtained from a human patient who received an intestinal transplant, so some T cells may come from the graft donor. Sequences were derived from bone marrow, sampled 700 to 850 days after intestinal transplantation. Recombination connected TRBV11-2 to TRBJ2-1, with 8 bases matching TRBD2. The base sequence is TGTGCCAGCAGCTGGGGGACTAGCTCCTACAATGAGCAGTTCTTC. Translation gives CASSWGTSSYNEQFF.